This is a list of T cell receptor beta chains from one sample in a study of cytomegalovirus exposure and HLA in healthy donors. Assay used: immunoSEQ multiplex PCR; TCRdb lists only in-frame clones, some missing. The sample includes some 250,000 clones, around 90% of them seen just once. The sequencing sample was made of PBMCs. The receptors were sampled from a woman aged 18-30 years in good health and CMV-seronegative. CDR3s leave out the opening cysteine and the closing phenylalanine or tryptophan. Each record gives: V gene, CDR3 protein.

V: TRBV6-4; CDR3: ASSDGQGTDTQY
V: TRBV27; CDR3: ASSLGAGSYGYT
V: TRBV4-3; CDR3: ASSLWAGGRDEQF
V: TRBV28; CDR3: ASSPTGAQRNTIY
V: TRBV28; CDR3: ASRTGGSGANVLT
V: TRBV30; CDR3: AWNRDNSPLH
V: TRBV7-6; CDR3: ASSRNLGGNTIY
V: TRBV5-1; CDR3: ASSTGEDQPQH
V: TRBV6-4; CDR3: ASSDSRETDTQY
V: TRBV19; CDR3: ASGTGGGQPQH
V: TRBV27; CDR3: ASSPWGAGANVLT
V: TRBV2; CDR3: ASRIDRASTGELF
V: TRBV7-8; CDR3: ASSPGIQETQY
V: TRBV7-2; CDR3: ASSLWTSGGPGETQY
V: TRBV20-1; CDR3: SAIRLQPQH
V: TRBV6-6; CDR3: ASRGLVSGELF
V: TRBV4-1; CDR3: ASSQDLAGGPHTGELF
V: TRBV27; CDR3: ASSFEQGVDTQY
V: TRBV28; CDR3: ASIRGSTDTQY
V: TRBV4-1; CDR3: ASSQAPGNTGELF
V: TRBV9; CDR3: ASGDMDEQY
V: TRBV29-1; CDR3: SVGGEGNTIY
V: TRBV7-8; CDR3: ASSLGGEDQPQH
V: TRBV27; CDR3: ASSAVGGFTEAF
V: TRBV9; CDR3: ASSVGTSGGVYNEQF
V: TRBV27; CDR3: ASSFAQGIYEQY
V: TRBV9; CDR3: ASSPRVTDTQY
V: TRBV7-9; CDR3: ASKTGVGESF
V: TRBV19; CDR3: ASSHRNTEAF
V: TRBV4-1; CDR3: ASSQEPGSIQY
V: TRBV30; CDR3: ACAGQSNQPQH
V: TRBV4-1; CDR3: ASSQEVRTGKETQY
V: TRBV19; CDR3: ASSVPGQGNYGYT
V: TRBV4-1; CDR3: ASSLFQDSNQPQH
V: TRBV5-1; CDR3: ASSLDRATDTQY
V: TRBV5-6; CDR3: ASSLGDYEQF
V: TRBV27; CDR3: ASSVASGGDTQY
V: TRBV5-1; CDR3: ASSLSVNTEAF
V: TRBV28; CDR3: ASSFGFRGSSAF
V: TRBV27; CDR3: ASSLYPRETDTQY
V: TRBV2; CDR3: ASRRQGANNQPQH
V: TRBV28; CDR3: ASSLGAPHTEAF